This T cell receptor beta chain was profiled in a study of PD-1 blockade in classical Hodgkin lymphoma. Relapse was seen in all patients after autologous stem cell transplantation, and brentuximab vedotin exposure was variable. This clone was counted once. Clones were sequenced by immunoSEQ multiplex PCR, and TCRdb holds only the in-frame ones, with some missing. The table shows about 85,000 clones, with 80% to 95% occurring only once. V gave up 6 bases and J gave up 5 bases, with 13 bases separating them. This CDR3 is built from 13 residues. The germline V gene encodes CDR1 MNHNS and CDR2 SASEGT. This clonotype originated in a human donor with classical Hodgkin lymphoma. V usage is TRBV6-1 and J usage is TRBJ1-2, with D perhaps TRBD1 (6 bases). The source material was peripheral blood mononuclear cells (PBMCs), sampled before the second cycle of nivolumab. The CDR3 sequence: CASRVGAGYGYTF. The CDR3 DNA reads TGTGCCAGCAGAGTGGGGGCGGGGTATGGCTACACCTTC.